This T cell receptor (beta chain) originates from a study of radiotherapy plus CTLA-4 blockade in lung cancer. Notes on the study in general: In blood, after radiotherapy plus ipilimumab, tumor-derived TCR clones expanded.

The CDR3 sequence is 16 residues long. As to this clone: The antigen is not known.

Clones were sequenced by immunoSEQ multiplex PCR, and TCRdb holds only the in-frame ones, with some missing. The sample consists of more than 90,000 clones, almost 90% of them appearing once. The chain has TRBV21-1 and TRBJ1-2; the table's D call of TRBD1 was not tested on the DNA. TRBV21-1 is shown as a pseudogene. This clonotype was sampled from a human donor with non-small cell lung cancer that progressed on radiotherapy plus ipilimumab. The sample consisted of peripheral blood, taken from a patient treated with radiotherapy plus ipilimumab. CDR3 nucleotides: TGTGCCAGCAGCAAAGTGGGGGCAGGGGTGGACTATGGCTACACCTTC. Translation: CASSKVGAGVDYGYTF.